This T cell receptor beta chain was captured in a study of T cell responses to AZD1222 COVID-19 vaccine. CDR1 KGHSH and CDR2 LQKENI come from the germline V gene. V was shortened by 3 bases and J by 7 bases, with 22 bases between the two germline ends. The CDR3 has 16 residues. This clone appeared a few times. Its antigen is unidentified. General study results and limits: The reported proportion of spike-specific TCRs targeting unmutated variant regions was nearly half. Mapped onto spike, vaccine-associated CD4 TCRs spanned it and were dominant at 160-218 and 743-854. Among the donors, most were white British and more were female, and clonal diversity was possibly underestimated. Repertoires were obtained solely post-peak T cell response.

Sequencing was performed with immunoSEQ multiplex PCR; in TCRdb, only in-frame clones are kept and a portion is missing. The sample contains around 120,000 clones, about nine tenths of which appear only once. This chain joins TRBV18 and TRBJ2-7; the D gene is possibly TRBD2 (6 bases). This sequence originates from an adult in good health. The sample here was peripheral blood, taken on day 0 of AZD1222 vaccination. This chain's CDR3 is CASSPLGSLGGREQYF. CDR3 in DNA: TGTGCCAGCTCACCCCTTGGCTCCCTAGGAGGGAGGGAGCAGTACTTC.